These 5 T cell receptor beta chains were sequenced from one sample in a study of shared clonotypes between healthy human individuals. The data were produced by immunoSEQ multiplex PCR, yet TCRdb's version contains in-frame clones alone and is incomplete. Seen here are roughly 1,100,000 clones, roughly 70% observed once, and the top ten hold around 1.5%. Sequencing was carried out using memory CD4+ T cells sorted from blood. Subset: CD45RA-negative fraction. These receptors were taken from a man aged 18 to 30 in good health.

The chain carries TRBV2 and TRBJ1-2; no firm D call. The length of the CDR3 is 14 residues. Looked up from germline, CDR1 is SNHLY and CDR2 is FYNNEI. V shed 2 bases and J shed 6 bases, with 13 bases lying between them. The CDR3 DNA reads TGTGCCAGCAGTGAATGGGTAGGGAGGAATGGCTACACCTTC. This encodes CASSEWVGRNGYTF.

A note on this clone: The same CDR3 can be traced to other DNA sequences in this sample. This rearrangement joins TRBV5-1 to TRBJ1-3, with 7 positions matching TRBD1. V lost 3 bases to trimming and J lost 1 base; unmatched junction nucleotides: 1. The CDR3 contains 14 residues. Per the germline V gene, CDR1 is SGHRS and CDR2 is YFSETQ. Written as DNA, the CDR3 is TGCGCCAGCAGCTCAGGGGGGTCTGGAAACACCATATATTTT. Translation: CASSSGGSGNTIYF.

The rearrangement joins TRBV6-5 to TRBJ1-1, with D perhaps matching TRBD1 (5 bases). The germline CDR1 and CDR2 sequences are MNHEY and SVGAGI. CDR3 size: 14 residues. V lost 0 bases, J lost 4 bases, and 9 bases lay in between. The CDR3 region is CASSYSARGTEAFF. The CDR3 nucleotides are TGTGCCAGCAGTTACTCGGCGAGGGGCACTGAAGCTTTCTTT.

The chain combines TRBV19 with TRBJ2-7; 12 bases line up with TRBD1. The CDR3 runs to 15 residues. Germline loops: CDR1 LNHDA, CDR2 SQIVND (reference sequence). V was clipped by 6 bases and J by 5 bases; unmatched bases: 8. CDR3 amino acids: CASSQGQGALDEQYF. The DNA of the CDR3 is TGTGCCAGTAGCCAGGGACAGGGGGCGTTAGACGAGCAGTACTTC.

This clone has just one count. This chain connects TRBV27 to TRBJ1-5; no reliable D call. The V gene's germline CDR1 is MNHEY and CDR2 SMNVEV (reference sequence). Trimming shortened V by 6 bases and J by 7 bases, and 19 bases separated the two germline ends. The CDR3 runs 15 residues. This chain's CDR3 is CASRPQALRIQPQHF. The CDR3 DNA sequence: TGTGCCAGCAGACCTCAGGCCCTTCGGATCCAGCCCCAGCATTTT.